The sequence of this T cell receptor (beta chain) was determined in a study of T cell repertoires in cytomegalovirus infection. About the study: The public TCR beta signatures pointed to both CMV infection and matching HLA type.

General study points: Predominance within the ex vivo response was attributable to HLA-C-restricted CMV-specific TCR beta clonotypes. Summed frequency of public TCR beta families distinguished CMV carriers with the relevant HLA.

The CDR3 totals 13 residues. The ends were cut back, 7 bases at V and 7 bases at J, with 13 bases in the middle. The germline V gene encodes CDR1 MNHEY and CDR2 SVGEGT. MiXCR, run by TCRdb on the reads, gives a single entry per CDR3 protein. The sample holds roughly 250,000 distinct CDR3 sequences, 22% seen once. Only a few counts were recorded for this clonotype. Antigen: not known. The clonotype originates from a human donor in good health (CMV status not recorded). Some clones in this sample may be carry-over from other donors' samples. This sequence joins TRBV6-2 or TRBV6-3 and TRBJ2-2; D call uncertain. Sequenced: CD8+ T cells from PBMCs. This CDR3 is CASKDLFGGELFF. The DNA for the CDR3 is TGTGCCAGCAAGGACCTTTTCGGCGGGGAGCTGTTTTTT.